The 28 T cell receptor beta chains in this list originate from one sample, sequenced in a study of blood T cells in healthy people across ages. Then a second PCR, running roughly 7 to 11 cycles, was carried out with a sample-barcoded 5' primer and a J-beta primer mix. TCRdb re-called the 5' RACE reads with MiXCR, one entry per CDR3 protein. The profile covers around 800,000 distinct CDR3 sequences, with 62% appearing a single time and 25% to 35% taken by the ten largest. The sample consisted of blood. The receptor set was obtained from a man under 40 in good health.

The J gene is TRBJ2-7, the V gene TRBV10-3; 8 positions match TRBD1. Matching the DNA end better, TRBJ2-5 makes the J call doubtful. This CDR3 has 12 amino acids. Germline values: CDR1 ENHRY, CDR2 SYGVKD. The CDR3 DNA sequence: TGTGCCATCCTGGACAGGGAGGAGACCCAGTACTTC. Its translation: CAILDREETQYF.

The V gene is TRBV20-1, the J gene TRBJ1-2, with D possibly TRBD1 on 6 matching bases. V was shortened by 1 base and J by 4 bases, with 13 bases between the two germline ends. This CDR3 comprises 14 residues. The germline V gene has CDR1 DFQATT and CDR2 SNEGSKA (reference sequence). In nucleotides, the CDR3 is TGCAGTGCTAGAGCGGAGGGGGGAGGCTATGGCTACACCTTC. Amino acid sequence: CSARAEGGGYGYTF.

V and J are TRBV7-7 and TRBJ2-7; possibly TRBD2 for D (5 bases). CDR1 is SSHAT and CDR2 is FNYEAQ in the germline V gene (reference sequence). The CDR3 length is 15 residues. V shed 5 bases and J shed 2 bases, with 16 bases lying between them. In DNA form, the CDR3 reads TGTGCCAGCAGCCCCGGGCCCGGAGGTCCCTACGAGCAGTACTTC. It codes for CASSPGPGGPYEQYF. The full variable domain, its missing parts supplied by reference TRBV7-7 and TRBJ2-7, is GAGVSQSPRYKVTKRGQDVTLRCDPISSHATLYWYQQALGQGPEFLTYFNYEAQPDKSGLPSDRFSAERPEGSISTLTIQRTEQRDSAMYRCASSPGPGGPYEQYFGPGTRLTVT.

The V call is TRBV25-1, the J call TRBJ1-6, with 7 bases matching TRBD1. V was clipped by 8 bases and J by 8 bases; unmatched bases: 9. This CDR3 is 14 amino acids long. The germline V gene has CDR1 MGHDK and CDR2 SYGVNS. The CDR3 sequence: CASRTGISDSPLHF. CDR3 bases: TGTGCCAGCCGGACAGGTATAAGTGATTCACCCCTCCACTTT.

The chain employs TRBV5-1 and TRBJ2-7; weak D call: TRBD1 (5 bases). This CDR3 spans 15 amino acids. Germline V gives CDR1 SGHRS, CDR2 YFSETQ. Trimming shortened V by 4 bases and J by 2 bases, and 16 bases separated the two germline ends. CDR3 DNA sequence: TGCGCCAGCAGCCAAGACCCGGCAGGGACCTACGAGCAGTACTTC. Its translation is CASSQDPAGTYEQYF.

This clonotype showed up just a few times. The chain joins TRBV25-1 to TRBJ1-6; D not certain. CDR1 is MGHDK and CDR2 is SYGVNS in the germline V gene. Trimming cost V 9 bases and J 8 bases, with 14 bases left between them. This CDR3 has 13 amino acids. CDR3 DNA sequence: TGTGCCAGTGGTGTGTACCACGATTCACCCCTCCACTTT. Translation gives CASGVYHDSPLHF.

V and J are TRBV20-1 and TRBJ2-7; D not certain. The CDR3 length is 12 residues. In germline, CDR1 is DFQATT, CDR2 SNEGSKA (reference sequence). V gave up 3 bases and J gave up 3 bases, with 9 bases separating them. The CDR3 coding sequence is TGCAGTGCTAGCCTCAGCGACTACGAGCAGTACTTC. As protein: CSASLSDYEQYF.

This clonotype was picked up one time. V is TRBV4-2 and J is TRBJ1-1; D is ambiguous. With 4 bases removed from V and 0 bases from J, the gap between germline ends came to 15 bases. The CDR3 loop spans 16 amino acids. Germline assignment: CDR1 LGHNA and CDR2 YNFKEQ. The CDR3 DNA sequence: TGTGCCAGCAGCCTCCAAGGTACTGTAATGAACACTGAAGCTTTCTTT. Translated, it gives CASSLQGTVMNTEAFF.

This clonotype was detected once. CDR3 sequence: CSANPLRGNTEAFF. CDR3 in DNA: TGCAGTGCGAACCCGCTCAGGGGGAACACTGAAGCTTTCTTT. The chain links TRBV20-1 to TRBJ1-1, with a weak D call TRBD1 (6 bases). The CDR3 runs 14 residues. The germline gives CDR1 DFQATT, CDR2 SNEGSKA (reference sequence). V lost 6 bases, J lost 1 base, and 15 bases lay in between.

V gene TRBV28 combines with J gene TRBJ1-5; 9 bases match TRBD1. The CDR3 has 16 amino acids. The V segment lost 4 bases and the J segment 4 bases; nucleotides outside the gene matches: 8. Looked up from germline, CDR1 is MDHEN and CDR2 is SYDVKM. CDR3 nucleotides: TGTGCCAGCAGTTCTGGGGGACAGGGAGATAATCAGCCCCAGCATTTT. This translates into CASSSGGQGDNQPQHF.

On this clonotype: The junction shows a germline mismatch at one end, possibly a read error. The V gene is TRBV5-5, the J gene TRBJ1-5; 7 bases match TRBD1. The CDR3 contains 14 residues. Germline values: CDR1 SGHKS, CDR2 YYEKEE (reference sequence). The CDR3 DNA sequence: TGTGTCAGCAGCCTCCGACAGGGAGGTCAGCCCCAGCATTTT. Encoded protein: CVSSLRQGGQPQHF. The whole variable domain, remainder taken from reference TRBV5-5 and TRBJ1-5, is DAGVTQSPTHLIKTRGQQVTLRCSPISGHKSVSWYQQVLGQGPQFIFQYYEKEERGRGNFPDRFSARQFPNYSSELNVNALLLGDSALYLCVSSLRQGGQPQHFGDGTRLSIL.

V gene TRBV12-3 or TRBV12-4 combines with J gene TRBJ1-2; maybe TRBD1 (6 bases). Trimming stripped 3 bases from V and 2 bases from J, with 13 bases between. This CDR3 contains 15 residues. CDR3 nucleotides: TGTGCCAGCAGTTTCTACAGGGACGGCAACTATGGCTACACCTTC. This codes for CASSFYRDGNYGYTF.

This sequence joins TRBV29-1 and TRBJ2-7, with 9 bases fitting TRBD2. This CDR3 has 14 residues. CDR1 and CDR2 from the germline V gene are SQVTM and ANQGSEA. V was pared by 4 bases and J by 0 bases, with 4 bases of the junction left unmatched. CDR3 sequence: CSVASGGPSYEQYF. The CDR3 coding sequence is TGCAGCGTTGCCAGCGGGGGGCCCTCCTACGAGCAGTACTTC.

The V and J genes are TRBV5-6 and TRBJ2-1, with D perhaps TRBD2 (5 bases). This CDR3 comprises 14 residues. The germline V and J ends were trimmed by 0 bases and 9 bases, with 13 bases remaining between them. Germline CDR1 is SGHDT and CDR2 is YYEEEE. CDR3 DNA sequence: TGTGCCAGCAGCTTGGTAGCTAGCTTTGCTGAGCAGTTCTTC. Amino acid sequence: CASSLVASFAEQFF. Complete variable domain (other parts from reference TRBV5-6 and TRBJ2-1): DAGVTQSPTHLIKTRGQQVTLRCSPKSGHDTVSWYQQALGQGPQFIFQYYEEEERQRGNFPDRFSGHQFPNYSSELNVNALLLGDSALYLCASSLVASFAEQFFGPGTRLTVL.

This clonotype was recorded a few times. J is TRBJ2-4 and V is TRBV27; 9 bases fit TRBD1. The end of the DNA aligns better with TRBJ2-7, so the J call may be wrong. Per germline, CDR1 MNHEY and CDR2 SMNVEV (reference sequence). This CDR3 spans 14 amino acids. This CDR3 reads CASSFGTGPSEQYF. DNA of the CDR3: TGTGCCAGCAGTTTTGGGACAGGGCCTAGCGAGCAGTACTTC.

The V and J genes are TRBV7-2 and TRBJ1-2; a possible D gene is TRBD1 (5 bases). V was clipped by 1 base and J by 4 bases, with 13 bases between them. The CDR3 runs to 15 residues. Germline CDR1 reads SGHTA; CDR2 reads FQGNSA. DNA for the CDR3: TGTGCCAGCAGCTTAGGTGGGGCACCACGCTATGGCTACACCTTC. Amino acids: CASSLGGAPRYGYTF.

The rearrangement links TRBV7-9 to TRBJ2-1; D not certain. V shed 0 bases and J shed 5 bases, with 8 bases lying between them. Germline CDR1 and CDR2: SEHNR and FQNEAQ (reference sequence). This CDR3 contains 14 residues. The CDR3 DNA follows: TGTGCCAGCAGCTTAGCCCTTCCGAACAATGAGCAGTTCTTC. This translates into CASSLALPNNEQFF.

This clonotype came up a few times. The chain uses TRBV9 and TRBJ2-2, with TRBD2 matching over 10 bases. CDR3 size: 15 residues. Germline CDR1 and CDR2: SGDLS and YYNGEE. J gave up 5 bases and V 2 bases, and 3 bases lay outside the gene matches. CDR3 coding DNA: TGTGCCAGCAGCGTTAGCGGGGGGAGGACCGGGGAGCTGTTTTTT. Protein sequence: CASSVSGGRTGELFF.

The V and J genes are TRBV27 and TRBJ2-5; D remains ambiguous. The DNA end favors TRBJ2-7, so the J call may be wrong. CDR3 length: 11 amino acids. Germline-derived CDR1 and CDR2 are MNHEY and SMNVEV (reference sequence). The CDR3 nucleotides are TGTGCCAGCGGTGCCCTTTACGAGCAGTACTTC. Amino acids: CASGALYEQYF.

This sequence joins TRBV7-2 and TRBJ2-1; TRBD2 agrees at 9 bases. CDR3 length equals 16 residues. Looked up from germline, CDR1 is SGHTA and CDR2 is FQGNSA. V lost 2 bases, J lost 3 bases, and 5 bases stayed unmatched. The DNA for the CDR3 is TGTGCCAGCAGCTTAATTGCGGGGGGGCTCTACAATGAGCAGTTCTTC. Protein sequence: CASSLIAGGLYNEQFF.

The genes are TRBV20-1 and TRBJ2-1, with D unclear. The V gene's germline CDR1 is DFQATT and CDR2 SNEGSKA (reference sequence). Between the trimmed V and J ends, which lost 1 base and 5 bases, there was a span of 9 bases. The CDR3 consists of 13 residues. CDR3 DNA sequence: TGCAGTGCTAGAGGGGCTGCCCACAATGAGCAGTTCTTC. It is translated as CSARGAAHNEQFF.

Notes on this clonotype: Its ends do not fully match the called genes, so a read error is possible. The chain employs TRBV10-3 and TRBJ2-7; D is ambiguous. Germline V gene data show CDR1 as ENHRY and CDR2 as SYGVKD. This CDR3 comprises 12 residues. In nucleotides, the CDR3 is TGTGCCATCAGTGTCGACTCCTGCGAGCAGTACTTC. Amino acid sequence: CAISVDSCEQYF.

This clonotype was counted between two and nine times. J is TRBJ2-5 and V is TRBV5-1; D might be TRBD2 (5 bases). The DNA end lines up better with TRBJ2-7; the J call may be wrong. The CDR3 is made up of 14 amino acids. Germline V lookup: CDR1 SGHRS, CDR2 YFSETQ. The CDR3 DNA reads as TGCGCCAGCAGCTTGGTCAGCGGAAGCGGCGAGCAGTACTTC. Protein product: CASSLVSGSGEQYF.

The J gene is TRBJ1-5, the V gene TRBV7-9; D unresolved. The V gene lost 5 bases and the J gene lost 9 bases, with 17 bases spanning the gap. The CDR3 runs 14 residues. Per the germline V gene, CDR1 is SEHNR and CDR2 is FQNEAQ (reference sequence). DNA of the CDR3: TGTGCCAGCAGCCTAGGCCCGACACATCCGCCCCAGCATTTT. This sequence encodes CASSLGPTHPPQHF. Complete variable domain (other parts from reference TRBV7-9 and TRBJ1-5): DTGVSQNPRHKITKRGQNVTFRCDPISEHNRLYWYRQTLGQGPEFLTYFQNEAQLEKSRLLSDRFSAERPKGSFSTLEIQRTEQGDSAMYLCASSLGPTHPPQHFGDGTRLSIL.

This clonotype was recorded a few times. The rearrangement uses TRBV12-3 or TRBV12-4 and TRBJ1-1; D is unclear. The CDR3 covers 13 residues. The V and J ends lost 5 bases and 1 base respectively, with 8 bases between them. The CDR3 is CASSQRANTEAFF. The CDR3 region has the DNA TGTGCCAGCAGTCAGAGGGCGAACACTGAAGCTTTCTTT.

CDR3 coding DNA: TGTGCCAGCAGCCAGGTCCTTGGGCCTAGCGGGGGCGGAGAGACCCAGTACTTC. This encodes CASSQVLGPSGGGETQYF. The chain employs TRBV4-2 and TRBJ2-5; 10 bases match TRBD2. Germline values: CDR1 LGHNA, CDR2 YNFKEQ. CDR3 length: 18 residues. The V segment lost 3 bases and the J segment 4 bases; nucleotides outside the gene matches: 14.

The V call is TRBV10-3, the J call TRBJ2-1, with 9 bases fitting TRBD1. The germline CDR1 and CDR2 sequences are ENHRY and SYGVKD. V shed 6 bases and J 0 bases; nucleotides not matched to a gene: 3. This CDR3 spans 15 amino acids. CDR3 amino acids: CAIRPGQGSYNEQFF. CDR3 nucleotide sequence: TGTGCCATCAGGCCGGGACAGGGCTCCTACAATGAGCAGTTCTTC.

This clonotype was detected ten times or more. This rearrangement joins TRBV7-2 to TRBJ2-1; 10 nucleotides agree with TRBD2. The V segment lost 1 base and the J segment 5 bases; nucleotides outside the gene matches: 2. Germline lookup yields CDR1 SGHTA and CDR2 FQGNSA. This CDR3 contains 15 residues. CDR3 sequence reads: CASSLGLAGDNEQFF. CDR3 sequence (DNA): TGTGCCAGCAGCTTAGGGCTAGCGGGGGACAATGAGCAGTTCTTC.